The 25 T cell receptor beta chains in this list originate from one sample, sequenced in a study of vaccination and CD4 T cells after COVID-19. Treatment indicated: roughly ten-day PBMC culture with coronavirus spike peptide pools or control peptides (ViraFEST assay). Sequenced with the Oncomine TCR Beta short-read assay was DNA taken from cultured CD4+ T cells. TCRdb reprocessed the PCR reads via MiXCR and lists one record per CDR3 protein. The profile shows around 5,300 distinct CDR3 sequences, about 35% of them singletons. Antigen specificity for these receptors is unknown. The sequences come from CD4+ T cells from blood, cultured in vitro, collected after SARS-CoV-2 vaccination. Receptors were obtained from a human donor who had recovered from COVID-19.

This clonotype showed up just a few times. The chain is built from TRBV7-2 and TRBJ1-2; the D gene is possibly TRBD1 (5 bases). Germline-derived CDR1 and CDR2 are SGHTA and FQGNSA. V was pared by 6 bases and J by 6 bases, with 14 bases between. The CDR3 runs 13 residues. The CDR3 here is CASSFQGGHGYTF. In DNA form, the CDR3 reads TGTGCCAGCAGTTTCCAGGGAGGGCATGGCTACACCTTC. Based on the CDR3 plus reference TRBV7-2 and TRBJ1-2, the full variable domain is GAGVSQSPSNKVTEKGKDVELRCDPISGHTALYWYRQSLGQGLEFLIYFQGNSAPDKSGLPSDRFSAERTGGSVSTLTIQRTQQEDSAVYLCASSFQGGHGYTFGSGTRLTVV.

The J gene is TRBJ1-5, the V gene TRBV6-1; 10 nucleotides agree with TRBD1. V shed 1 base, J shed 7 bases, and the junction held 4 bases outside the gene matches. This CDR3 comprises 15 residues. Germline assignment: CDR1 MNHNS and CDR2 SASEGT. CDR3: CASSEETGGRQPQHF. CDR3 sequence (DNA): TGTGCCAGCAGTGAAGAGACAGGGGGCAGACAGCCCCAGCATTTT.

The rearrangement joins TRBV3-1 to TRBJ2-5; TRBD1 matches 7 bases. Losses at the gene ends were 4 bases for V and 2 bases for J; bases not matched to a gene: 10. The CDR3 runs to 16 residues. CDR1 and CDR2 (germline): LGHDT, YNNKEL (reference sequence). CDR3 sequence reads: CASSREDRVGQETQYF. Here the CDR3 DNA reads TGTGCCAGCAGCCGAGAAGACAGGGTGGGTCAAGAGACCCAGTACTTC.

The V call is TRBV14, the J call TRBJ1-6; D uncertain. Germline values: CDR1 SGHDN, CDR2 FVKESK. Trimming removed 1 base at V and 6 bases at J, with 10 bases between. The CDR3 covers 15 residues. The CDR3 loop is CASSQAGTANSPLHF. The CDR3 nucleotides read TGTGCCAGCAGCCAAGCGGGAACAGCTAATTCACCCCTCCACTTT. The variable domain in full, with the rest retrieved from reference TRBV14 and TRBJ1-6, is EAGVTQFPSHSVIEKGQTVTLRCDPISGHDNLYWYRRVMGKEIKFLLHFVKESKQDESGMPNNRFLAERTGGTYSTLKVQPAELEDSGVYFCASSQAGTANSPLHFGNGTRLTVT.

This clonotype was counted a few times. The rearrangement joins TRBV20-1 to TRBJ2-1, with TRBD2 matching 8 bases. The CDR3 totals 16 residues. The germline CDR1 and CDR2 sequences are DFQATT and SNEGSKA (reference sequence). V trimming: 3 bases; J trimming: 7 bases; junction bases outside the gene matches: 14. The CDR3 loop is CSASGPGSGNSNEQFF. CDR3 sequence (DNA): TGCAGTGCTAGTGGTCCGGGTAGCGGGAACTCGAATGAGCAGTTCTTC.

This clonotype was counted only a few times. The chain combines TRBV20-1 with TRBJ2-7; TRBD1 matches at 9 bases. CDR3 size: 14 residues. Germline assignment: CDR1 DFQATT and CDR2 SNEGSKA (reference sequence). V was pared by 0 bases and J by 3 bases, with 3 bases of the junction left unmatched. CDR3 DNA sequence: TGCAGTGCTAGAGAGACGGACAGGGGCTACGAGCAGTACTTC. Translation gives CSARETDRGYEQYF.

This clonotype was seen only once. V usage is TRBV30 and J usage is TRBJ1-2; D is unclear. V lost 4 bases to trimming and J lost 8 bases, with 11 bases between them. The CDR3 extends over 11 amino acids. Germline CDR1 GTSNPN, CDR2 SVGIG (reference sequence). DNA of the CDR3: TGTGCCTGGACCACCCCGTCGGGCTACACCTTC. Protein sequence: CAWTTPSGYTF.

This chain links TRBV6-5 with TRBJ1-6; weak D call: TRBD1 (5 bases). V shed 4 bases and J shed 7 bases, with 14 bases lying between them. CDR3 length equals 15 residues. Per germline, CDR1 MNHEY and CDR2 SVGAGI. The CDR3 DNA is TGTGCCAGCAGTTCCGGGAGGGGCGTGAATTCACCCCTCCACTTT. Protein product: CASSSGRGVNSPLHF.

This clonotype was found a few times. The V and J genes are TRBV28 and TRBJ1-1, with D tentatively TRBD1 (6 bases). The CDR3 extends over 16 amino acids. Trimming removed 5 bases from V and 4 bases from J, with 20 bases in between. Looked up from germline, CDR1 is MDHEN and CDR2 is SYDVKM. As DNA, the CDR3 is TGTGCCAGCAGTACCCCGAGTACCAGGGGAGGCACTGAAGCTTTCTTT. Its protein is CASSTPSTRGGTEAFF.

This clonotype was picked up a small number of times. The rearrangement joins TRBV11-2 to TRBJ2-7; a weak D match, TRBD1 (5 bases). The V gene's germline CDR1 is SGHAT and CDR2 FQNNGV. V shed 0 bases and J shed 9 bases, with 12 bases lying between them. The CDR3 loop spans 13 amino acids. CDR3 sequence: CASSLDGSQGQYF. CDR3 bases: TGTGCCAGCAGCTTAGATGGCAGCCAGGGGCAGTACTTC.

The gene calls are TRBV7-8 and TRBJ2-7, with 7 bases matching TRBD1. Losses at the gene ends were 5 bases for V and 0 bases for J; bases not matched to a gene: 4. This CDR3 spans 14 amino acids. Germline values: CDR1 SGHVS, CDR2 FQNEAQ. CDR3 sequence: CASSQTGISYEQYF. In nucleotides, the CDR3 is TGTGCCAGCAGCCAGACAGGGATCTCCTACGAGCAGTACTTC. The entire variable domain, with the rest obtained from reference TRBV7-8 and TRBJ2-7, is as follows: GAGVSQSPRYKVAKRGQDVALRCDPISGHVSLFWYQQALGQGPEFLTYFQNEAQLDKSGLPSDRFFAERPEGSVSTLKIQRTQQEDSAVYLCASSQTGISYEQYFGPGTRLTVT.

This clonotype has more than one count but fewer than ten. This chain connects TRBV7-2 to TRBJ2-3; 9 bases fit TRBD2. Germline V gene sequence: CDR1 SGHTA, CDR2 FQGNSA. V was pared by 3 bases and J by 4 bases, with 17 bases of the junction left unmatched. This CDR3 contains 19 residues. CDR3 DNA: TGTGCCAGCAGCTTCTTTGGGCGGGGGGGCCGTTCCCTCGCAGATACGCAGTATTTT. It yields the protein CASSFFGRGGRSLADTQYF. Drawing the rest from reference TRBV7-2 and TRBJ2-3, the complete variable domain is GAGVSQSPSNKVTEKGKDVELRCDPISGHTALYWYRQSLGQGLEFLIYFQGNSAPDKSGLPSDRFSAERTGGSVSTLTIQRTQQEDSAVYLCASSFFGRGGRSLADTQYFGPGTRLTVL.

The chain couples TRBV19 to TRBJ1-5; D is possibly TRBD1 (6 bases). Germline CDR1 and CDR2: LNHDA and SQIVND (reference sequence). Trimming cost V 6 bases and J 0 bases, with 15 bases left between them. The CDR3 is made up of 16 amino acids. In nucleotides, the CDR3 is TGTGCCAGTAGAAAACAGGGACCCGATAGCAATCAGCCCCAGCATTTT. Residues: CASRKQGPDSNQPQHF.

The rearrangement joins TRBV5-4 to TRBJ2-3; D uncertain. With 4 bases removed from V and 5 bases from J, the gap between germline ends came to 8 bases. This CDR3 has 12 residues. CDR1 SGHNT and CDR2 YYREEE come from the germline V gene (reference sequence). The CDR3 DNA follows: TGTGCCAGCAGCCGGCAACTAGATACGCAGTATTTT. This encodes CASSRQLDTQYF.

J is TRBJ2-2 and V is TRBV28; D is possibly TRBD1 or TRBD2 (5 bases each). Germline CDR1 reads MDHEN; CDR2 reads SYDVKM. The CDR3 loop spans 15 amino acids. The ends were cut back, 6 bases at V and 4 bases at J, with 15 bases in the middle. CDR3 nucleotides: TGTGCCAGCAGCAGCCAGGGACGAGGCACCGGGGAGCTGTTTTTT. Its protein product is CASSSQGRGTGELFF.

V is TRBV7-8 and J is TRBJ2-1; D unclear. Germline lookup yields CDR1 SGHVS and CDR2 FQNEAQ. The CDR3 consists of 12 residues. Trimming stripped 5 bases from V and 5 bases from J, with 7 bases between. The CDR3 region is CASSRANNEQFF. The CDR3 nucleotides read TGTGCCAGCAGCCGTGCCAACAATGAGCAGTTCTTC.

This clonotype was seen a few times. J is TRBJ2-7 and V is TRBV20-1; tentatively, D is TRBD1 or TRBD2 (5 bases each). Germline CDR1 reads DFQATT; CDR2 reads SNEGSKA (reference sequence). This CDR3 comprises 12 residues. Between the trimmed V and J ends, which lost 5 bases and 2 bases, there was a span of 10 bases. CDR3: CSAGGGTYEQYF. For the CDR3, the DNA is TGCAGTGCTGGGGGTGGGACCTACGAGCAGTACTTC.

This clonotype was found a few times. The chain recombines TRBV28 with TRBJ1-5; D possibly corresponds to TRBD1 (5 bases). V was cut by 5 bases and J by 7 bases, with 12 bases left in between. This CDR3 has 13 amino acids. In germline, CDR1 is MDHEN, CDR2 SYDVKM. The CDR3 protein is CASSLEGQQPQHF. In DNA, the CDR3 is TGTGCCAGCAGTCTCGAGGGGCAACAGCCCCAGCATTTT.

The chain links TRBV7-9 to TRBJ2-5; 8 bases map to TRBD2. This CDR3 contains 14 residues. Germline trimming cut 2 bases from V and 4 bases from J; bases unmatched to any gene: 3. CDR1 is SEHNR, CDR2 FQNEAQ, per germline (reference sequence). The CDR3 loop is CASSLTGGPETQYF. DNA of the CDR3: TGTGCCAGCAGCTTAACGGGAGGGCCAGAGACCCAGTACTTC.

The chain has TRBV15 and TRBJ1-1; no clear D gene. Germline CDR1 reads LNHNV; CDR2 reads YYDKDF (reference sequence). V lost 0 bases, J lost 4 bases, and 9 bases lay in between. This CDR3 region has 14 residues. Here the CDR3 DNA reads TGTGCCACCAGCAGAGAGTCCGGGGTCACTGAAGCTTTCTTT. Translation: CATSRESGVTEAFF. Combining the CDR3 with reference TRBV15 and TRBJ1-1 gives the whole variable domain DAMVIQNPRYQVTQFGKPVTLSCSQTLNHNVMYWYQQKSSQAPKLLFHYYDKDFNNEADTPDNFQSRRPNTSFCFLDIRSPGLGDTAMYLCATSRESGVTEAFFGQGTRLTVV.

This clonotype turned up a few times. The chain couples TRBV6-1 to TRBJ1-2, with 9 bases aligning to TRBD1. The CDR3 totals 16 residues. J was trimmed by 4 bases and V by 5 bases; bases with no gene match: 11. The germline gives CDR1 MNHNS, CDR2 SASEGT. The CDR3 sequence: CASSPAPGQGFYGYTF. CDR3 nucleotides: TGTGCCAGCAGTCCCGCACCGGGACAGGGATTCTATGGCTACACCTTC.

The V call is TRBV7-2, the J call TRBJ1-2, with 7 bases matching TRBD1. The CDR3 extends over 14 amino acids. Germline V gives CDR1 SGHTA, CDR2 FQGNSA. V shed 5 bases, J shed 3 bases, and the junction held 6 bases outside the gene matches. The CDR3 loop is CASSARQGHYGYTF. CDR3 nucleotide sequence: TGTGCCAGCAGCGCCCGACAGGGCCACTATGGCTACACCTTC.

The chain combines TRBV6-4 with TRBJ2-3; 11 bases are shared with TRBD2. Trimming at V came to 10 bases and at J to 4 bases, leaving 13 bases not matched to a gene. The CDR3 is 16 residues long. Germline V gene sequence: CDR1 MRHNA, CDR2 SNTAGT. The CDR3 coding sequence is TGTGCCAACCCCGGGACTAGCGGAACCGGGGCAGATACGCAGTATTTT. This sequence encodes CANPGTSGTGADTQYF.

This chain uses TRBV6-1 with TRBJ1-6; no clear D gene. Trimming left V 7 bases short and J 8 bases short, with 12 bases between. Germline V gives CDR1 MNHNS, CDR2 SASEGT. CDR3 size: 13 residues. The CDR3 reads CASKARRDSPLHF. Here the CDR3 DNA reads TGTGCCAGCAAGGCCAGGCGGGATTCACCCCTCCACTTT.

Concerning this clonotype: An end of the junction does not agree with germline; a read error may underlie this. J is TRBJ1-2 and V is TRBV15; D unresolved. The CDR3 has 15 amino acids. Germline V gives CDR1 LNHNV, CDR2 YYDKDF (reference sequence). The CDR3 bases are TGTGTCACCAGCAGAGATCGCGAAAGAAACTATGGCTACACCTTC. Its protein is CVTSRDRERNYGYTF.